This paragraph covers one T cell receptor (beta chain) sequence. Its antigen is undetermined. The CDR3 totals 13 residues. Trimming removed 6 bases at V and 7 bases at J, with 13 bases between. Germline CDR1 and CDR2: MNHNS and SASEGT. Sequencing was performed with immunoSEQ multiplex PCR; in TCRdb, only in-frame clones are kept and a portion is missing. This sample carries approximately 54,000 clones, approximately 90% of them seen once, and the ten largest clones take 10% to 15%. This record comes from a study of OX40 agonist ivuxolimab in advanced cancers. Whole-study context: Enrolled patients in dose escalation had cancers that were hepatocellular carcinoma, melanoma, renal cell or head and neck cancer.

Study-wide results and caveats: By week 6 at 0.1 to 3.0 mg/kg, blood CD4+ and CD8+ T cells had expanded clonally. Normalized T-cell clonal expansion was also low in some nonresponders.

The source was CD4+ or CD8+ T cells sorted from blood, collected in a trial of the OX40 agonist ivuxolimab. This chain connects TRBV6-1 to TRBJ2-1; possibly TRBD2 for D (6 bases). The TCR originated in an adult with an advanced solid tumor such as melanoma, head and neck, liver or kidney cancer. CDR3: CASRVGGGNEQFF. The CDR3 nucleotides are TGTGCCAGCAGGGTGGGGGGTGGAAATGAGCAGTTCTTC.